What follows are 13 T cell receptor beta chains derived from one specimen sequenced in a study of a mutant IDH1 vaccine in newly diagnosed glioma. The antigens of these receptors remain unknown. Assay used: immunoSEQ multiplex PCR; TCRdb lists only in-frame clones, some missing. The sample lists about 40,000 clones; roughly 82% were seen once. Described time point: week 47, end of study. In the vaccine, a single dose held 300 ug of the mutant IDH1 20-mer peptide, along with topical imiquimod. The specimen comprised PBMCs, sampled from a glioma patient whose treatment included an IDH1 peptide vaccine. These receptors were collected from a man between 18 and 35 years old with glioma. Some clones in this sample may be carry-over from other donors' samples.

The chain has TRBV7-8 and TRBJ2-5; 15 nucleotides agree with TRBD2. This CDR3 is built from 18 residues. V shed 5 bases, J shed 2 bases, and the junction held 9 bases outside the gene matches. Looked up from germline, CDR1 is SGHVS and CDR2 is FQNEAQ. CDR3: CASSRRTSGRAFQETQYF. For the CDR3, the DNA is TGTGCCAGCAGCCGGAGGACTAGCGGGAGGGCCTTTCAAGAGACCCAGTACTTC.

This clone occurred once. The rearrangement joins TRBV6-4 to TRBJ2-4; D possibly matches TRBD1 or TRBD2 (6 bases each). There are 15 residues in the CDR3. V was clipped by 4 bases and J by 1 base, with 11 bases between them. Germline CDR1 MRHNA, CDR2 SNTAGT. CDR3 in amino acids: CASSAVGGAKNIQYF. The CDR3 coding sequence is TGTGCCAGCAGTGCTGTAGGGGGGGCCAAAAACATTCAGTACTTC.

This clone has just a few counts. The rearrangement joins TRBV19 to TRBJ2-1; D gene ambiguous. This CDR3 region has 17 residues. The germline V gene encodes CDR1 LNHDA and CDR2 SQIVND (reference sequence). V gave up 3 bases and J gave up 0 bases, with 15 bases separating them. The CDR3 sequence: CASSILSSSSSYNEQFF. The CDR3 nucleotides are TGTGCCAGTAGTATCTTATCGAGCTCGAGCTCCTACAATGAGCAGTTCTTC.

This sequence joins TRBV30 and TRBJ2-6; D remains ambiguous. The germline CDR1 and CDR2 sequences are GTSNPN and SVGIG (reference sequence). The length of the CDR3 is 12 residues. V lost 5 bases and J lost 4, with 6 bases in between. The CDR3 protein is CAWGVGANVLTF. The CDR3 DNA reads as TGTGCCTGGGGGGTGGGGGCCAACGTCCTGACTTTC.

The V gene is TRBV5-6, the J gene TRBJ1-2; weak D call: TRBD1 (5 bases). This CDR3 region has 18 residues. CDR1 is SGHDT and CDR2 is YYEEEE in the germline V gene. Between the trimmed V and J ends, which lost 5 bases and 1 base, there was a span of 24 bases. CDR3 region: CASRPGIRGINSNYGYTF. The CDR3 DNA reads TGTGCCAGCAGGCCCGGTATTAGGGGAATCAACAGTAACTATGGCTACACCTTC.

The chain has TRBV4-2 and TRBJ1-1, with 8 nucleotides matching TRBD1. This CDR3 has 15 residues. V shed 4 bases and J 0 bases; nucleotides not matched to a gene: 4. Germline V gives CDR1 LGHNA, CDR2 YNFKEQ. CDR3 amino acids: CASSPQGALNTEAFF. CDR3 in DNA: TGTGCCAGCAGCCCTCAGGGGGCATTGAACACTGAAGCTTTCTTT.

This rearrangement joins TRBV11-2 to TRBJ2-2, with unresolved D. V was shortened by 5 bases and J by 4 bases, with 11 bases between the two germline ends. Germline V gene data show CDR1 as SGHAT and CDR2 as FQNNGV. CDR3 length: 14 residues. In DNA form, the CDR3 reads TGTGCCAGCAGCCCCTCCTTCGGCACCGGGGAGCTGTTTTTT. It specifies CASSPSFGTGELFF. The variable domain in full, with the rest retrieved from reference TRBV11-2 and TRBJ2-2, is EAGVAQSPRYKIIEKRQSVAFWCNPISGHATLYWYQQILGQGPKLLIQFQNNGVVDDSQLPKDRFSAERLKGVDSTLKIQPAKLEDSAVYLCASSPSFGTGELFFGEGSRLTVL.

V and J are TRBV25-1 and TRBJ2-7; D is possibly TRBD1 (6 bases). The V gene lost 0 bases and the J gene lost 6 bases, with 15 bases spanning the gap. This CDR3 comprises 15 residues. Germline CDR1 reads MGHDK; CDR2 reads SYGVNS. This chain's CDR3 is CASSEYQGTHGEQYF. CDR3 sequence (DNA): TGTGCCAGCAGTGAATATCAGGGGACCCACGGCGAGCAGTACTTC.

As DNA, the CDR3 is TGTGCCAGCAGCCGCGCCGGAGCGGCGAGCTACGAGCAGTACTTC. As protein: CASSRAGAASYEQYF. The rearrangement uses TRBV7-9 and TRBJ2-7; a weak D match, TRBD2 (5 bases). Between the trimmed V and J ends, which lost 5 bases and 3 bases, there was a span of 17 bases. The CDR3 is 15 amino acids. Germline-derived CDR1 and CDR2 are SEHNR and FQNEAQ (reference sequence).

The chain employs TRBV4-1 and TRBJ1-2; D gene uncertain. V lost 1 base and J lost 2, with 20 bases in between. Germline V lookup: CDR1 MGHRA, CDR2 YSYEKL. CDR3 length: 18 residues. CDR3 region: CASSQGLRNRRPNYGYTF. In DNA form, the CDR3 reads TGCGCCAGCAGCCAAGGTTTGCGGAACAGACGACCCAACTATGGCTACACCTTC.

The CDR3: CAWSAGGNGYTF. The DNA for the CDR3 is TGTGCCTGGAGTGCAGGGGGTAATGGCTACACCTTC. The chain employs TRBV30 and TRBJ1-2; 7 nucleotides align to TRBD1. Germline V gene sequence: CDR1 GTSNPN, CDR2 SVGIG (reference sequence). The CDR3 is 12 residues long. Unmatched junction bases numbered 2, after V lost 1 base and J lost 6 bases.

The chain links TRBV25-1 to TRBJ2-7; TRBD1 might be the D (6 bases). Germline V gives CDR1 MGHDK, CDR2 SYGVNS. The CDR3 length is 12 residues. V lost 5 bases to trimming and J lost 11 bases, with 16 bases between them. CDR3: CASSPTGTQKYF. DNA of the CDR3: TGTGCCAGCAGTCCTACCGGGACACAGAAGTACTTC.

DNA of the CDR3: TGTGCCACCAGCAGAGATTTAGGGGAAACTTTCTTT. Its protein product is CATSRDLGETFF. V is TRBV15 and J is TRBJ1-1; D might be TRBD1 (5 bases). The CDR3 contains 12 residues. The germline V and J ends were trimmed by 0 bases and 12 bases, with 11 bases remaining between them. Germline CDR1 is LNHNV and CDR2 is YYDKDF (reference sequence).